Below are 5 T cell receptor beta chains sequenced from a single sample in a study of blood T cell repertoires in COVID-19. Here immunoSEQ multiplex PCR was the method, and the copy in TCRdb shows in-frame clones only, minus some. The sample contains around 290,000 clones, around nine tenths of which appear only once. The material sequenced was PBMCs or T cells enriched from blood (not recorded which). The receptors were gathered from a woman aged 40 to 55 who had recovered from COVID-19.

This chain's CDR3 is CASSPLGGGDPHEQYF. For the CDR3, the DNA is TGTGCCAGCAGCCCGTTAGGGGGGGGCGACCCCCACGAGCAGTACTTC. This sequence joins TRBV7-6 and TRBJ2-7; the D gene is possibly TRBD2 (7 bases). Looked up from germline, CDR1 is SGHVS and CDR2 is FNYEAQ. The V gene lost 5 bases and the J gene lost 5 bases, with 22 bases spanning the gap. This CDR3 has 16 amino acids. The variable domain in full, with the rest retrieved from reference TRBV7-6 and TRBJ2-7, is GAGVSQSPRYKVTKRGQDVALRCDPISGHVSLYWYRQALGQGPEFLTYFNYEAQQDKSGLPNDRFSAERPEGSISTLTIQRTEQRDSAMYRCASSPLGGGDPHEQYFGPGTRLTVT.

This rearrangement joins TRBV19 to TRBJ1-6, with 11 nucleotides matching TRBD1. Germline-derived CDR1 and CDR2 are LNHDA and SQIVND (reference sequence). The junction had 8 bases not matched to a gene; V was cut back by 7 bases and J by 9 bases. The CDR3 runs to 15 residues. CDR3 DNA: TGTGCCAGTACTTACCGGGGGACAGGGGGTTCACCCCTCCACTTT. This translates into CASTYRGTGGSPLHF. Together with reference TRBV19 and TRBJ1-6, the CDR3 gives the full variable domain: DGGITQSPKYLFRKEGQNVTLSCEQNLNHDAMYWYRQDPGQGLRLIYYSQIVNDFQKGDIAEGYSVSREKKESFPLTVTSAQKNPTAFYLCASTYRGTGGSPLHFGNGTRLTVT.

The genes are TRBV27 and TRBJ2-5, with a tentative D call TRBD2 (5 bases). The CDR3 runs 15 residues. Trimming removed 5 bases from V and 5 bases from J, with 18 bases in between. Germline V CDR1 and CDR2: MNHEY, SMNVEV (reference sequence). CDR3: CASSLTRNGLETQYF. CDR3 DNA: TGTGCCAGCAGTCTAACTAGGAACGGTCTCGAGACCCAGTACTTC.

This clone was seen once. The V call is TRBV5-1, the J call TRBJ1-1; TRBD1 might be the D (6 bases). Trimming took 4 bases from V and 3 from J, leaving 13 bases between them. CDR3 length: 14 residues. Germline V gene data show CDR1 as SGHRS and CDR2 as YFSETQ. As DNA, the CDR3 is TGCGCCAGCAGCAAGGGGGTGGTGGACACTGAAGCTTTCTTT. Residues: CASSKGVVDTEAFF.

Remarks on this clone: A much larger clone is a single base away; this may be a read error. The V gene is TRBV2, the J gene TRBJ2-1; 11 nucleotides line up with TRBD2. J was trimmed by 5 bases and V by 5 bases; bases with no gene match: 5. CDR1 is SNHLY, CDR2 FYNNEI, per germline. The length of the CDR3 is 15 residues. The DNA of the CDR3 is TGTGCCAGCAGTCCTCTAGCGGGAGGTAACAATGAGCAGTTCTTC. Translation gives CASSPLAGGNNEQFF.